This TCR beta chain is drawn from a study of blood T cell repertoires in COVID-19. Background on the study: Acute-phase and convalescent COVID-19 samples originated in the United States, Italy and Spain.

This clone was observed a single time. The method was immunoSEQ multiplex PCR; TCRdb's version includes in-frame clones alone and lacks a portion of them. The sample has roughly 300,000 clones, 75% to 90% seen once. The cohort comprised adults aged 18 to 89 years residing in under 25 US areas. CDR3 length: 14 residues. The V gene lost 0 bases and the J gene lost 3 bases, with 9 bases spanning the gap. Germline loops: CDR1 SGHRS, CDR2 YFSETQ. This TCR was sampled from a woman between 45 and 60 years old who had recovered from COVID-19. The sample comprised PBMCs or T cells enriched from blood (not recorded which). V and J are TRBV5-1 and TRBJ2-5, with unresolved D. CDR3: CASSLGSREETQYF. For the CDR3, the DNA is TGCGCCAGCAGCTTGGGTTCTAGAGAAGAGACCCAGTACTTC.